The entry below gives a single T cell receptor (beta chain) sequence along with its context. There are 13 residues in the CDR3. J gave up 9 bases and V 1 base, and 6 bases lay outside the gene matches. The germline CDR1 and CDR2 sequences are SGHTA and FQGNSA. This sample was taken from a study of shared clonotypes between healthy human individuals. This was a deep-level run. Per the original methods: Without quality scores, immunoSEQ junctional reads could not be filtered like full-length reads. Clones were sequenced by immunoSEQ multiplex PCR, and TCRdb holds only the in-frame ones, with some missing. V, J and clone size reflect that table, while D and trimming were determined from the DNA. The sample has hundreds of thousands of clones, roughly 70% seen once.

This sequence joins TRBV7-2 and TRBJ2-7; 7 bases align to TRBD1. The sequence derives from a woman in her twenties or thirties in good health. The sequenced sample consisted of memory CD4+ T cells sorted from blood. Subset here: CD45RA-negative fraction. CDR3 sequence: CASSLVRGPGQYF. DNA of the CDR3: TGTGCCAGCAGCTTAGTGAGGGGGCCGGGGCAGTACTTC.